The 13 T cell receptor beta chains in this list originate from one sample, sequenced in a study of blood T cell repertoires in COVID-19. Some clones are missing from TCRdb's copy, which holds only in-frame ones; the method was immunoSEQ multiplex PCR. Found here are 70,000 to 90,000 clones, 88% of them singletons; the top ten hold roughly 45%. What was sequenced was peripheral blood. Receptors originate from a human donor in a cohort sampled during active COVID-19.

The chain is built from TRBV29-1 and TRBJ2-1, with a tentative D call TRBD2 (5 bases). Per the germline V gene, CDR1 is SQVTM and CDR2 is ANQGSEA. V lost 7 bases and J 6 bases, leaving 13 bases between the germline ends. The CDR3 runs 12 residues. The CDR3 reads CSAGSSGNEQFF. In DNA, the CDR3 is TGCAGCGCGGGGTCGTCGGGCAATGAGCAGTTCTTC.

As for this clone: A read error may account for a junction end that differs from germline. The V and J genes are TRBV12-3 or TRBV12-4 and TRBJ1-4; 9 bases agree with TRBD1. The CDR3 spans 12 residues. The CDR3 spells CASSPGQGPEDF. The CDR3, as DNA: TGTGCCAGCAGCCCGGGACAGGGCCCGGAGGATTTT.

The chain couples TRBV7-3 to TRBJ2-1, with a possible D match to TRBD2 (5 bases). Germline V CDR1 and CDR2: SGHTA, FQGTGA. This CDR3 is built from 15 residues. The V and J ends lost 5 bases and 2 bases respectively, with 13 bases between them. The CDR3 protein is CASSEREWAYNEQFF. The CDR3 bases are TGTGCCAGCAGCGAAAGGGAGTGGGCCTACAATGAGCAGTTCTTC.

The chain carries TRBV7-2 and TRBJ1-2; D not resolved. The CDR3 has 14 amino acids. The germline CDR1 and CDR2 sequences are SGHTA and FQGNSA. The germline V and J ends were trimmed by 0 bases and 2 bases, with 7 bases remaining between them. The CDR3, as DNA: TGTGCCAGCAGCTTAGCAGCGGTAAACTATGGCTACACCTTC. Translation: CASSLAAVNYGYTF.

This chain connects TRBV19 to TRBJ1-1; 12 nucleotides align to TRBD1. Germline CDR1 LNHDA, CDR2 SQIVND (reference sequence). CDR3 length equals 16 residues. J lost 4 bases, V lost 4 bases, and 7 bases had no gene match. The CDR3 spells CASSTGTGGEGTEAFF. The CDR3 region has the DNA TGTGCCAGTAGTACCGGGACAGGGGGCGAGGGCACTGAAGCTTTCTTT.

The V call is TRBV21-1, the J call TRBJ1-1; the table names TRBD1, a call not compared with the DNA. TRBV21-1 is labeled a pseudogene. This CDR3 spans 16 amino acids. CDR3 in amino acids: CASRGFSDRRNTEAFF. CDR3 nucleotide sequence: TGTGCCAGCAGGGGGTTTAGCGACAGGCGGAACACTGAAGCTTTCTTT.

This chain joins TRBV16 and TRBJ1-2; 8 nucleotides match TRBD1. Germline V gives CDR1 KGHSY, CDR2 FQNENV. CDR3 size: 16 residues. The V and J ends lost 3 bases and 7 bases, in that order; junction bases with no gene match: 13. As DNA, the CDR3 is TGTGCCAGCAGCCACGGTACGCGAGGGACAGGTAGTGGCTACACCTTC. This gives the protein CASSHGTRGTGSGYTF. Combining the CDR3 with reference TRBV16 and TRBJ1-2 gives the whole variable domain GEEVAQTPKHLVRGEGQKAKLYCAPIKGHSYVFWYQQVLKNEFKFLISFQNENVFDETGMPKERFSAKCLPNSPCSLEIQATKLEDSAVYFCASSHGTRGTGSGYTFGSGTRLTVV.

V is TRBV12-5 and J is TRBJ2-7, with 8 bases that match TRBD2. V lost 4 bases and J lost 6; bases outside the gene matches: 8. This CDR3 is 14 amino acids long. CDR1 and CDR2 from the germline V gene are LGHNT and FRNRAP. This CDR3 is CASGSGTSAGEQYF. DNA of the CDR3: TGTGCTAGTGGTTCCGGGACTAGTGCGGGCGAGCAGTACTTC.

V usage is TRBV7-6 and J usage is TRBJ1-4; TRBD1 agrees at 10 bases. The length of the CDR3 is 15 residues. Unmatched junction bases numbered 1, after V lost 0 bases and J lost 6 bases. Germline V gene sequence: CDR1 SGHVS, CDR2 FNYEAQ. CDR3 in amino acids: CASSLAGQGHEKLFF. For the CDR3, the DNA is TGTGCCAGCAGCTTAGCGGGACAGGGGCATGAAAAACTGTTTTTT.

This chain connects TRBV7-2 to TRBJ2-1, with D maybe TRBD2 (6 bases). The CDR3 has 15 residues. From germline, CDR1 is SGHTA and CDR2 FQGNSA. The germline V and J ends were trimmed by 1 base and 12 bases, with 19 bases remaining between them. The CDR3: CASSLDRTTSRWQFF. The DNA for the CDR3 is TGTGCCAGCAGCTTAGACCGGACAACTAGCCGGTGGCAGTTCTTC.

The gene calls are TRBV12-3 or TRBV12-4 and TRBJ1-4, with D unresolved. Trimming took off 8 bases at V and 4 bases at J, with 11 bases between the two ends. There are 13 residues in the CDR3. The CDR3 is CASLRAGNEKLFF. CDR3 coding DNA: TGTGCCAGCTTACGGGCGGGTAATGAAAAACTGTTTTTT.

This chain connects TRBV6-2 or TRBV6-3 to TRBJ1-3; D remains ambiguous. Trimming took off 5 bases at V and 1 base at J, with 12 bases between the two ends. The CDR3 has 15 amino acids. Germline V lookup: CDR1 MNHEY, CDR2 SVGEGT. The CDR3 sequence is CASSPPRTSGNTIYF. Here the CDR3 DNA reads TGTGCCAGCAGTCCCCCACGCACTTCTGGAAACACCATATATTTT.

The chain is built from TRBV3-1 (or the pseudogene TRBV3-2) and TRBJ1-1, with D possibly being TRBD1 (6 bases). The CDR3 is made up of 13 amino acids. V was cut by 4 bases and J by 3 bases, with 9 bases left in between. Germline CDR1 LGHDT, CDR2 YNNKEL (reference sequence). DNA of the CDR3: TGTGCCAGCAGCCCCACAGGGTACACTGAAGCTTTCTTT. It specifies CASSPTGYTEAFF.